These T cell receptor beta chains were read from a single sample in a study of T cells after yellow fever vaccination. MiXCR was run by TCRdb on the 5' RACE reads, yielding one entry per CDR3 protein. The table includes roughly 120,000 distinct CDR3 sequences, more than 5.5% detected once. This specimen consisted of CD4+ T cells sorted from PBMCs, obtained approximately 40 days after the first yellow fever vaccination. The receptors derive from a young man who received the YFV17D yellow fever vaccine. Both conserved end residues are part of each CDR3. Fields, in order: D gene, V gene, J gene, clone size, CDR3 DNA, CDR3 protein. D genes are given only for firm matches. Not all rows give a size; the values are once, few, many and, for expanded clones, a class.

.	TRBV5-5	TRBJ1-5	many	TGTGCCAGCAGCTTGGTAAGGGGTCAGCCCCAGCATTTT	CASSLVRGQPQHF
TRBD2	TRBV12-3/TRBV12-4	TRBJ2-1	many	TGTGCCAGCAGTTTACATAGCGGGGGGGCGACGTCCTACAATGAGCAGTTCTTC	CASSLHSGGATSYNEQFF
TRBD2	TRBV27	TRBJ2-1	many	TGTGCCAGCAGTTTTAGCGGGGAGGGCGTCGATGAGCAGTTCTTC	CASSFSGEGVDEQFF
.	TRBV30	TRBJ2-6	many	TGTGCCTGGAGCACGGGGACCCGAACTGGGGCCAACGTCCTGACTTTC	CAWSTGTRTGANVLTF
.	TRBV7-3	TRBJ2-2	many	TGTGCCAGCAGCTCCATCGGGACTCGGCCGGGGGAGCTGTTTTTT	CASSSIGTRPGELFF
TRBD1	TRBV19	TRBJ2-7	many	TGTGCCAGTACCCCCGGGCGAAGGGGGCAATCCTACGAGCAGTACTTC	CASTPGRRGQSYEQYF
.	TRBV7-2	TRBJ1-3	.	TGTGCCAGCAGCTTGTCGGGGGGGGATGGCAACACCATATATTTT	CASSLSGGDGNTIYF
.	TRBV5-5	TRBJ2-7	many	TGTGCCAGCAGCCAACTACCATCCGAGCAGTACTTC	CASSQLPSEQYF
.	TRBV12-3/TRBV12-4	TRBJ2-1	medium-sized	TGTGCCAGCAGTTTGAGTTCGGGGGGCAAAACCTACAATGAGCAGTTCTTC	CASSLSSGGKTYNEQFF
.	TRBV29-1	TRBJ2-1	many	TGCAGCGTTGTTCCCCGAATTCTGTACAATGAGCAGTTCTTC	CSVVPRILYNEQFF
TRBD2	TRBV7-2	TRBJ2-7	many	TGTGCCAGCAGCCCCCGGGACTATAAATACGAGCAGTACTTC	CASSPRDYKYEQYF
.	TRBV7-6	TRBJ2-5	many	TGTGCCAGCAGCCAACACCGGGAGACCCAGTACTTC	CASSQHRETQYF
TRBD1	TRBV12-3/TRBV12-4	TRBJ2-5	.	TGTGCCAGCAGCGGACAGGGGGGAGAGACCCAGTACTTC	CASSGQGGETQYF
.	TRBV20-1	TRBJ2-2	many	TGCAGTGCTATGGGTGGGGGTTTCGCCGGGGAGCTGTTTTTT	CSAMGGGFAGELFF
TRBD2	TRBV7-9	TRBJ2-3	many	TGTGCCAGCAGCGGAGGACTAGCAGTAGATACGCAGTATTTT	CASSGGLAVDTQYF
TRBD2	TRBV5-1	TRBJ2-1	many	TGCGCCAGCAGCTCCACTAGCGGGGGGGCCTCCCACAATGAGCAGTTCTTC	CASSSTSGGASHNEQFF
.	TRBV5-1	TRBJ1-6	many	TGCGCCAGCAGCCCGGACGCAGGGAGGTATTCACCCCTCCACTTT	CASSPDAGRYSPLHF
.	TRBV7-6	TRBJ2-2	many	TGTGCCAGCAGCTTACGACAGACACCGAGGGTGAACACCGGGGAGCTGTTTTTT	CASSLRQTPRVNTGELFF
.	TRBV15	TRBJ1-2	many	TGTGCCACCAGCAGAGATTCGGCAGTGAGGGGCTATGGCTACACCTTC	CATSRDSAVRGYGYTF
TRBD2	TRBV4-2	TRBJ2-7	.	TGTGCCAGCAGCCAAGCGGGGGGTTCCTACGAGCAGTACTTC	CASSQAGGSYEQYF
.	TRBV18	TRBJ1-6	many	TGTGCCAGCTCGCAAGGACAAATCTATAATTCACCCCTCCACTTT	CASSQGQIYNSPLHF
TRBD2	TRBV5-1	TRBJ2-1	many	TGCGCCAGCAGCGCAAACCCTAGCGGGGGGGCCGCTGAGCAGTTCTTC	CASSANPSGGAAEQFF
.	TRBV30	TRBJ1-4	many	TGTGCCTGGAGTCGGACTGCAACTAATGAAAAACTGTTTTTT	CAWSRTATNEKLFF
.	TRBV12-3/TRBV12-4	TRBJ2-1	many	TGTGCCAGCAGCCCGGCCGAAGGGACCTCCTACAATGAGCAGTTCTTC	CASSPAEGTSYNEQFF
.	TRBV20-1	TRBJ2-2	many	TGCAGTGCTAGCTGGCAGAACACCGGGGAGCTGTTTTTT	CSASWQNTGELFF
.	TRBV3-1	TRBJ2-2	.	TGTTCCAGCAGCTCACAGACCGGGGAGCTGTTTTTT	CSSSSQTGELFF
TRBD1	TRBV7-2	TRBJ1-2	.	TGTGCCAGCAGCTTATCCCCAGGGGGGTATGGCTACACCTTC	CASSLSPGGYGYTF
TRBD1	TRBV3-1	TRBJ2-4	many	TGTGCCAGCAGCCCGGGGACAGGGGGCTCTCAGTACTTC	CASSPGTGGSQYF
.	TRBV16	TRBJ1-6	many	TGTGCCAGCAGCCGCGAGGGGAAGGGACTCAATTCACCCCTCCACTTT	CASSREGKGLNSPLHF
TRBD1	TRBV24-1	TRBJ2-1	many	TGTGCCACCAGTGATTTGGGGCTTACAGGGGGAGGTGAGCAGTTCTTC	CATSDLGLTGGGEQFF
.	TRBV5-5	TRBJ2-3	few	TGTGCCAGCAGTTATCCAGTCCCCGTCGGTAGCACAGATACGCAGTATTTT	CASSYPVPVGSTDTQYF